One sample yielded the 26 T cell receptor beta chains listed below, sequenced in a study of shared clonotypes between healthy human individuals. Profiled with immunoSEQ multiplex PCR; TCRdb holds only in-frame clones, not every one. The table lists approximately 980,000 clones, 76% of them singletons. Input material: memory CD4+ T cells sorted from blood. Subset given: CD45RA-negative fraction. The source is a man younger than 30 in good health.

The chain has TRBV30 and TRBJ2-7; no clear D gene. Germline loops: CDR1 GTSNPN, CDR2 SVGIG (reference sequence). There are 13 residues in the CDR3. The V gene lost 1 base and the J gene lost 3 bases, with 10 bases spanning the gap. In DNA, the CDR3 is TGTGCCTGGAGTGGCACGCTGGGCTACGAGCAGTACTTC. Its protein is CAWSGTLGYEQYF.

Here the CDR3 DNA reads TGTGCCAGCAGTGAAAACCCTTGGACGACCTCCTATGGCTACACCTTC. This translates into CASSENPWTTSYGYTF. This chain uses TRBV6-1 with TRBJ1-2, with D unresolved. This CDR3 has 16 residues. Trimming took off 2 bases at V and 4 bases at J, with 17 bases between the two ends. Germline V gene lookup returns CDR1 MNHNS and CDR2 SASEGT.

The chain joins TRBV30 to TRBJ1-2; 7 bases agree with TRBD1. The CDR3 length is 15 residues. Germline trimming cut 0 bases from V and 4 bases from J; bases unmatched to any gene: 8. Germline V gene lookup returns CDR1 GTSNPN and CDR2 SVGIG (reference sequence). CDR3 nucleotides: TGTGCCTGGAGTGTACAGGACAGGCAAATCTATGGCTACACCTTC. It specifies CAWSVQDRQIYGYTF.

This clone was counted between two and nine times. The chain joins TRBV11-2 to TRBJ1-3; the D is unclear. V was shortened by 3 bases and J by 0 bases, with 6 bases between the two germline ends. Germline-derived CDR1 and CDR2 are SGHAT and FQNNGV. The CDR3 has 14 amino acids. Here the CDR3 reads CASSFMSSGNTIYF. The CDR3 DNA follows: TGTGCCAGCAGCTTTATGTCCTCTGGAAACACCATATATTTT.

V usage is TRBV7-8 and J usage is TRBJ2-7, with D uncertain. The germline CDR1 and CDR2 sequences are SGHVS and FQNEAQ. V lost 1 base to trimming and J lost 5 bases, with 9 bases between them. The CDR3 is 13 residues long. The CDR3 region has the DNA TGTGCCAGCAGCTTAGACGCCCAGAACGAGCAGTACTTC. Translating it yields CASSLDAQNEQYF.

The chain joins TRBV18 to TRBJ2-2; D is possibly TRBD2 (5 bases). Germline V CDR1 and CDR2: KGHSH, LQKENI. V lost 0 bases to trimming and J lost 4 bases, with 9 bases between them. This CDR3 region has 15 residues. The chain's CDR3 is CASSPPTGSTGELFF. The CDR3 bases are TGTGCCAGCTCACCACCTACGGGGAGCACCGGGGAGCTGTTTTTT.

This chain uses TRBV6-1 with TRBJ1-6; a possible D gene is TRBD1 (5 bases). Germline-derived CDR1 and CDR2 are MNHNS and SASEGT. The V gene lost 6 bases and the J gene lost 7 bases, with 13 bases spanning the gap. CDR3 length: 14 amino acids. The CDR3 DNA sequence: TGTGCCAGCAGGGGGGGTTCGAAGAATTCACCCCTCCACTTT. It translates to CASRGGSKNSPLHF.

This clone appeared a single time. The chain links TRBV6-1 to TRBJ1-5; D ambiguous. Germline V lookup: CDR1 MNHNS, CDR2 SASEGT. Trimming took off 3 bases at V and 6 bases at J, with 9 bases between the two ends. CDR3 size: 13 residues. This CDR3 reads CASSEALGQPQHF. CDR3 DNA: TGTGCCAGCAGTGAGGCGTTAGGTCAGCCCCAGCATTTT.

V gene TRBV28 combines with J gene TRBJ2-7; the match to TRBD2 covers 8 bases. CDR3 length: 15 amino acids. The V and J ends lost 5 bases and 0 bases, in that order; junction bases with no gene match: 6. Per germline, CDR1 MDHEN and CDR2 SYDVKM. CDR3 in amino acids: CASSLSGRGSYEQYF. CDR3 sequence (DNA): TGTGCCAGCAGTCTGAGCGGGAGAGGCTCCTACGAGCAGTACTTC.

The chain has TRBV19 and TRBJ2-1, with TRBD2 matching 11 bases. Trimming removed 1 base from V and 8 bases from J; junction bases left unmatched: 10. The CDR3 consists of 17 residues. CDR1 and CDR2 from the germline V gene are LNHDA and SQIVND (reference sequence). The CDR3 DNA reads TGTGCCAGTAGTATAGGTCGTAGCGGGAGGGCCCTCGATGAGCAGTTCTTC. Protein product: CASSIGRSGRALDEQFF.

The rearrangement links TRBV5-1 to TRBJ1-1; D is perhaps TRBD1 (5 bases). From germline, CDR1 is SGHRS and CDR2 YFSETQ. This CDR3 spans 15 amino acids. The V end lost 4 bases, the J end lost 11 bases, and 24 bases lay between the germline ends. CDR3 sequence: CASSLGGLGAAGAFF. Here the CDR3 DNA reads TGCGCCAGCAGCCTGGGTGGGCTAGGGGCTGCTGGGGCTTTCTTT. The variable domain in full, completed from reference TRBV5-1 and TRBJ1-1, reads KAGVTQTPRYLIKTRGQQVTLSCSPISGHRSVSWYQQTPGQGLQFLFEYFSETQRNKGNFPGRFSGRQFSNSRSEMNVSTLELGDSALYLCASSLGGLGAAGAFFGQGTRLTVV.

This chain's CDR3 is CASSPRGWSGYTF. CDR3 nucleotides: TGTGCCAGCAGCCCCAGGGGGTGGAGTGGCTACACCTTC. The chain recombines TRBV5-6 with TRBJ1-2; the match to TRBD1 covers 7 bases. Germline loops: CDR1 SGHDT, CDR2 YYEEEE. The CDR3 is made up of 13 amino acids. With V trimmed by 4 bases and J by 7 bases, 7 bases remained unmatched.

This chain joins TRBV11-2 and TRBJ2-5; D is perhaps TRBD1 or TRBD2 (6 bases each). Trimming left V 5 bases short and J 10 bases short, with 11 bases between. CDR3 size: 11 residues. Germline V gene data show CDR1 as SGHAT and CDR2 as FQNNGV. CDR3 DNA: TGTGCCAGCAGCCCGGAGGGGGGCCAGTACTTC. Translated: CASSPEGGQYF.

The rearrangement links TRBV9 to TRBJ1-3; unclear D gene. CDR1 is SGDLS and CDR2 is YYNGEE in the germline V gene. The V end was cut by 4 bases, the J end by 0 bases, with 14 bases between. CDR3 size: 16 residues. The chain's CDR3 is CASSLLTAGSGNTIYF. CDR3 sequence (DNA): TGTGCCAGCAGCCTACTGACGGCAGGCTCTGGAAACACCATATATTTT.

The table lists this clone with a few counts. Other nucleotide sequences from this sample produce the same CDR3. The CDR3 loop reads CAWSLTGNTEAFF. The CDR3 DNA is TGTGCCTGGAGTCTAACCGGGAACACTGAAGCTTTCTTT. V and J are TRBV30 and TRBJ1-1; no definite D call. Between the trimmed V and J ends, which lost 2 bases and 1 base, there was a span of 8 bases. Germline CDR1 reads GTSNPN; CDR2 reads SVGIG (reference sequence). CDR3 length equals 13 residues.

This clone was found once. V and J are TRBV2 and TRBJ2-7, with TRBD2 as a possible D gene (7 bases). CDR3 length: 14 residues. Trimming took off 9 bases at V and 0 bases at J, with 15 bases between the two ends. The germline V gene encodes CDR1 SNHLY and CDR2 FYNNEI. CDR3 region: CARGGAGNSYEQYF. As DNA, the CDR3 is TGTGCCAGAGGGGGGGCAGGGAACTCCTACGAGCAGTACTTC.

This clone was observed a single time. The chain couples TRBV28 to TRBJ2-5; D possibly uses TRBD1 or TRBD2 (5 bases each). V lost 4 bases to trimming and J lost 5 bases, with 11 bases between them. CDR1 is MDHEN and CDR2 is SYDVKM in the germline V gene. The CDR3 has 13 residues. In nucleotides, the CDR3 is TGTGCCAGCAGTTCGCCAGGGAGCGAGACCCAGTACTTC. Translation: CASSSPGSETQYF.

The chain uses TRBV5-1 and TRBJ1-1; tentative D call: TRBD1 (6 bases). The CDR3 has 15 amino acids. Germline V gene sequence: CDR1 SGHRS, CDR2 YFSETQ. V shed 4 bases and J shed 1 base, with 14 bases lying between them. The CDR3 DNA reads TGCGCCAGCAGCGGGGGCGGGACGGCGAACACTGAAGCTTTCTTT. It codes for CASSGGGTANTEAFF.

J is TRBJ1-6 and V is TRBV4-1; D might be TRBD1 (6 bases). Trimming removed 1 base from V and 7 bases from J, with 11 bases in between. Germline V CDR1 and CDR2: MGHRA, YSYEKL. The CDR3 runs 15 residues. CDR3 bases: TGCGCCAGCAGCCAAGGAGCAGGACAGAATTCACCCCTCCACTTT. Amino acid sequence: CASSQGAGQNSPLHF.

This clone was observed a few times. V and J are TRBV6-5 and TRBJ2-5; possible D gene TRBD1, 6 bases. Germline CDR1 and CDR2: MNHEY and SVGAGI. Trimming took 8 bases from V and 5 from J, leaving 15 bases between them. The CDR3 runs to 13 residues. The CDR3 reads CASFSAGDETQYF. The CDR3 DNA reads as TGTGCCAGCTTCTCCGCAGGGGATGAGACCCAGTACTTC.

This chain uses TRBV30 with TRBJ2-7, with D possibly being TRBD1 or TRBD2 (6 bases each). In germline, CDR1 is GTSNPN, CDR2 SVGIG (reference sequence). CDR3 size: 16 residues. Deletions cut 5 bases from V and 0 bases from J, with 20 bases between. In DNA, the CDR3 is TGTGCCTGGGGCGGGGCAGGGGACTTGAGCTCCTACGAGCAGTACTTC. It yields the protein CAWGGAGDLSSYEQYF.

A word on this clone: A much larger clone is a single base away; this may be a read error. The same CDR3 also results from other DNA sequences found in this sample. The V and J genes are TRBV30 and TRBJ1-1; 7 bases agree with TRBD1. Germline loops: CDR1 GTSNPN, CDR2 SVGIG (reference sequence). This CDR3 region has 13 residues. After removal of 1 base from V and 1 base from J, the junction contained 0 bases not matched to a gene. The CDR3 region has the DNA TGTGCCTGGAGTGGACAGGGGAACACTGAAGCTTTCTTT. Its translation is CAWSGQGNTEAFF.

The chain combines TRBV5-6 with TRBJ1-2, with TRBD1 matching 9 bases. Germline V gene sequence: CDR1 SGHDT, CDR2 YYEEEE. V gave up 4 bases and J gave up 5 bases; unmatched junction bases: 6. There are 14 residues in the CDR3. CDR3 region: CASSVGTGRYGYTF. CDR3 nucleotide sequence: TGTGCCAGCAGCGTCGGGACAGGGAGGTATGGCTACACCTTC.

The V call is TRBV6-1, the J call TRBJ1-1, with D unclear. V was cut by 3 bases and J by 1 base, with 9 bases left in between. Germline CDR1 MNHNS, CDR2 SASEGT. CDR3 length equals 14 residues. In DNA, the CDR3 is TGTGCCAGCAGTGACGACGGCCAGAACACTGAAGCTTTCTTT. This translates into CASSDDGQNTEAFF.

About this clone itself: The same CDR3 arises from other DNA sequences in this sample as well. V usage is TRBV5-1 and J usage is TRBJ2-2; 9 bases agree with TRBD1. There are 14 residues in the CDR3. Germline trimming cut 4 bases from V and 7 bases from J; bases unmatched to any gene: 5. Germline values: CDR1 SGHRS, CDR2 YFSETQ. CDR3 DNA sequence: TGCGCCAGCAGCAGAACAGGGGGCCACGGGGAGCTGTTTTTT. Its protein product is CASSRTGGHGELFF.

V and J are TRBV5-1 and TRBJ2-3; TRBD1 agrees at 9 bases. The CDR3 is 15 residues long. V was clipped by 2 bases and J by 6 bases; unmatched bases: 7. The V gene's germline CDR1 is SGHRS and CDR2 YFSETQ. The CDR3 region is CASSFTGGIGDTQYF. For the CDR3, the DNA is TGCGCCAGCAGCTTCACAGGGGGCATAGGGGATACGCAGTATTTT.